This entry lists 14 T cell receptor beta chains sequenced from one sample in a study of blood T cell repertoires in COVID-19. Profiling relied on immunoSEQ multiplex PCR, and the TCRdb table lists in-frame clones only, not all of them. Here the sample spans about 290,000 clones, roughly 90% being singletons. Sequencing input: peripheral blood. The receptors here all came from a woman aged 30 to 39 with COVID-19, enrolled during active disease.

V is TRBV3-1 (or the pseudogene TRBV3-2) and J is TRBJ1-1, with 7 bases aligning to TRBD1. Unmatched junction bases numbered 3, after V lost 1 base and J lost 10 bases. CDR3 length: 12 residues. Germline V CDR1 and CDR2: LGHDT, YNNKEL (reference sequence). Here the CDR3 reads CASSQGRGRAFF. CDR3 bases: TGTGCCAGCAGCCAAGGCAGGGGGAGAGCTTTCTTT.

This rearrangement joins TRBV4-1 to TRBJ1-3; D may be TRBD1 (6 bases). The CDR3 is 19 amino acids. The V end lost 1 base, the J end lost 0 bases, and 19 bases lay between the germline ends. Germline CDR1 and CDR2: MGHRA and YSYEKL. As DNA, the CDR3 is TGCGCCAGCAGCCAAGGGGGGCGGGGGCAGGCCAGCTCTGGAAACACCATATATTTT. Translation gives CASSQGGRGQASSGNTIYF.

V is TRBV12-5 and J is TRBJ2-1, with D maybe TRBD2 (6 bases). Germline-derived CDR1 and CDR2 are LGHNT and FRNRAP. The CDR3 sequence is 14 residues long. The ends were cut back, 1 base at V and 4 bases at J, with 8 bases in the middle. CDR3 in amino acids: CASGLGLGYNEQFF. The CDR3 bases are TGTGCTAGTGGTTTGGGACTAGGGTACAATGAGCAGTTCTTC.

In its sample, this clone was seen once. The chain couples TRBV6-5 to TRBJ1-2, with 9 bases lining up with TRBD1. V shed 8 bases, J shed 4 bases, and the junction held 8 bases outside the gene matches. CDR1 and CDR2 (germline): MNHEY, SVGAGI. The CDR3 sequence is 14 residues long. DNA for the CDR3: TGTGCCAGCGGAGATACAGGGGGCGGCTATGGCTACACCTTC. It yields the protein CASGDTGGGYGYTF.

The chain carries TRBV5-4 and TRBJ1-2, with D maybe TRBD1 (6 bases). V lost 4 bases and J lost 2, with 18 bases in between. This CDR3 is built from 16 residues. The V gene's germline CDR1 is SGHNT and CDR2 YYREEE (reference sequence). The CDR3 region has the DNA TGTGCCAGCAGCCAAACAAACAGGGACGGGAACTATGGCTACACCTTC. Encoded protein: CASSQTNRDGNYGYTF.

This CDR3 is CASSPGTQFYGYTF. The CDR3, as DNA: TGTGCCAGCAGTCCCGGGACACAGTTCTATGGCTACACCTTC. The genes are TRBV28 and TRBJ1-2; maybe TRBD1 (6 bases). With 5 bases removed from V and 4 bases from J, the gap between germline ends came to 14 bases. This CDR3 has 14 residues. CDR1 MDHEN and CDR2 SYDVKM come from the germline V gene.

The chain has TRBV19 and TRBJ1-2, with TRBD1 matching over 8 bases. Trimming cost V 7 bases and J 2 bases; bases outside gene matches: 12. The length of the CDR3 is 16 residues. Germline CDR1 is LNHDA and CDR2 is SQIVND (reference sequence). CDR3 residues: CASTRTGQPINYGYTF. As DNA, the CDR3 is TGTGCCAGTACCAGGACAGGGCAACCAATAAACTATGGCTACACCTTC. Full variable domain (remainder filled in from reference TRBV19 and TRBJ1-2): DGGITQSPKYLFRKEGQNVTLSCEQNLNHDAMYWYRQDPGQGLRLIYYSQIVNDFQKGDIAEGYSVSREKKESFPLTVTSAQKNPTAFYLCASTRTGQPINYGYTFGSGTRLTVV.

The chain couples TRBV30 to TRBJ2-3, with 10 bases identical to TRBD2. After removal of 2 bases from V and 7 bases from J, the junction contained 6 bases not matched to a gene. The CDR3 loop spans 14 amino acids. The germline V gene has CDR1 GTSNPN and CDR2 SVGIG (reference sequence). CDR3 sequence (DNA): TGTGCCTGGAGTAAGCCAGCGGGGGGGAATACGCAGTATTTT. Residues: CAWSKPAGGNTQYF.

Only one count was recorded for this clone. Distinct nucleotide sequences in the sample also encode this CDR3. The chain's CDR3 is CASSRRGANGYTF. CDR3 bases: TGTGCCAGTAGTCGCCGGGGGGCAAATGGCTACACCTTC. This chain uses TRBV19 with TRBJ1-2; tentatively, D is TRBD1 (6 bases). The CDR3 loop spans 13 amino acids. Trimming removed 5 bases from V and 6 bases from J, with 13 bases in between. Germline loops: CDR1 LNHDA, CDR2 SQIVND (reference sequence).

The CDR3 DNA reads TGTGCCAGCAGCGCAGGGGGTCCAGGATCAACTAATGAAAAACTGTTTTTT. This translates into CASSAGGPGSTNEKLFF. V gene TRBV2 combines with J gene TRBJ1-4, with 7 bases that match TRBD1. The CDR3 extends over 17 amino acids. Germline loops: CDR1 SNHLY, CDR2 FYNNEI. V shed 6 bases, J shed 0 bases, and the junction held 10 bases outside the gene matches. Combining the CDR3 with reference TRBV2 and TRBJ1-4 gives the whole variable domain EPEVTQTPSHQVTQMGQEVILRCVPISNHLYFYWYRQILGQKVEFLVSFYNNEISEKSEIFDDQFSVERPDGSNFTLKIRSTKLEDSAMYFCASSAGGPGSTNEKLFFGSGTQLSVL.

This chain uses TRBV3-1 (or the pseudogene TRBV3-2) with TRBJ2-1; 8 bases line up with TRBD1. V lost 5 bases to trimming and J lost 6 bases; unmatched junction nucleotides: 9. Germline-derived CDR1 and CDR2 are LGHDT and YNNKEL (reference sequence). This CDR3 has 15 residues. In nucleotides, the CDR3 is TGTGCCAGCAGCTCCCCCGGGACAGGAGTCAATGAGCAGTTCTTC. It encodes CASSSPGTGVNEQFF.

The V gene is TRBV28, the J gene TRBJ2-2, with 9 nucleotides matching TRBD2. The J segment lost 3 bases and the V segment lost 2 bases, leaving 10 bases of the junction unmatched. CDR3 length equals 18 residues. CDR1 MDHEN and CDR2 SYDVKM come from the germline V gene. The CDR3 nucleotides are TGTGCCAGCAGTTTAGGCCCAGCGGGGGGATCATACACCGGGGAGCTGTTTTTT. It is translated as CASSLGPAGGSYTGELFF.

The V and J genes are TRBV4-1 and TRBJ2-3, with a tentative D call TRBD2 (6 bases). The V gene's germline CDR1 is MGHRA and CDR2 YSYEKL. V lost 4 bases and J lost 0, with 26 bases in between. The CDR3 is 20 amino acids. CDR3 sequence (DNA): TGCGCCAGCAGCCTCCCGTGGGATAGCGGAGTATACTCTAGCACAGATACGCAGTATTTT. Protein product: CASSLPWDSGVYSSTDTQYF.

This rearrangement joins TRBV10-1 to TRBJ1-5, with 7 bases lining up with TRBD1. Germline trimming cut 5 bases from V and 4 bases from J; bases unmatched to any gene: 2. Germline V gene sequence: CDR1 WNHNN, CDR2 SYGVQD (reference sequence). CDR3 length: 13 residues. The CDR3 DNA follows: TGCGCCAGCAGTTCGGACAGGAATCAGCCCCAGCATTTT. Its translation is CASSSDRNQPQHF.